This T cell receptor beta chain came from a study of blood T cell repertoires in COVID-19. Study context: COVID-19 samples, acute and convalescent, were from the United States, Italy and Spain.

The CDR3 spans 17 residues. Looked up from germline, CDR1 is SGHDT and CDR2 is YYEEEE. Trimming left V 4 bases short and J 0 bases short, with 17 bases between. Produced via immunoSEQ multiplex PCR; TCRdb's table is partial and in-frame only. There are about 420,000 clones in the sample; over 85% occur only once, and roughly 0.78% lies in the top ten. The chain recombines TRBV5-6 with TRBJ2-1; D is possibly TRBD2 (6 bases). Sequencing was performed on peripheral blood. This receptor was obtained from a man between 18 and 35 years old with COVID-19, enrolled during active disease. CDR3 nucleotide sequence: TGTGCCAGCAGCGGGAGGACGGGGCTGAGCTCCTACAATGAGCAGTTCTTC. It yields the protein CASSGRTGLSSYNEQFF.